The 24 T cell receptor beta chains reported below all come from one sample, sequenced in a study of blood T cell repertoires in COVID-19. Assay: immunoSEQ multiplex PCR; the TCRdb copy retains only in-frame clones and omits some. This table holds over 200,000 clones, 70% to 90% found once. The sequenced material came from PBMCs or T cells enriched from blood (not recorded which). These receptor sequences come from a young man who had recovered from COVID-19.

The chain uses TRBV21-1 and TRBJ2-1; TRBD1 is the table's D call, not checked against the DNA. TRBV21-1 is classified as a pseudogene. The CDR3 runs 22 residues. The CDR3 loop reads CASSKGDRGPSVAEHENNEQFF. The CDR3 DNA follows: TGTGCCAGCAGCAAAGGAGACAGGGGTCCTTCCGTCGCAGAACATGAGAACAATGAGCAGTTCTTC.

The genes are TRBV5-1 and TRBJ2-5; 10 positions match TRBD2. The CDR3 consists of 16 residues. Germline CDR1 reads SGHRS; CDR2 reads YFSETQ. The trim removed 0 bases at V and 5 bases at J, leaving 7 bases unmatched. The CDR3 bases are TGCGCCAGCAGCTTGGCCGCCACAGCGGGGGGGGAGACCCAGTACTTC. Amino acids: CASSLAATAGGETQYF.

This clone appeared many times. This chain joins TRBV30 and TRBJ2-1; D gene unclear. CDR1 and CDR2 (germline): GTSNPN, SVGIG (reference sequence). CDR3 length equals 12 residues. In DNA form, the CDR3 reads TGTGCTTACGATATCCTAGGTCGGGTTCAGTTCTTC. It is translated as CAYDILGRVQFF.

The V gene is TRBV30, the J gene TRBJ1-6, with a tentative D call TRBD1 (5 bases). Germline V gene sequence: CDR1 GTSNPN, CDR2 SVGIG (reference sequence). The V gene lost 2 bases and the J gene lost 10 bases, with 15 bases spanning the gap. This CDR3 is 14 amino acids long. The CDR3 DNA follows: TGTGCCTGGAGTAGTAAGGGTGGGGCCTCACCCCTCCACTTT. It specifies CAWSSKGGASPLHF.

The CDR3 DNA sequence: TGCAGCGTTGACCTGCGGCAGACCGGGGAGCTGTTTTTT. Translation: CSVDLRQTGELFF. This chain joins TRBV29-1 and TRBJ2-2; D unresolved. Germline V lookup: CDR1 SQVTM, CDR2 ANQGSEA. Trimming stripped 3 bases from V and 5 bases from J, with 10 bases between. The CDR3 totals 13 residues.

The chain combines TRBV9 with TRBJ2-3, with 10 nucleotides matching TRBD2. There are 15 residues in the CDR3. V was clipped by 4 bases and J by 5 bases; unmatched bases: 7. CDR1 and CDR2 from the germline V gene are SGDLS and YYNGEE. CDR3: CASSPGTSERDTQYF. CDR3 in DNA: TGTGCCAGCAGCCCAGGGACTAGCGAAAGAGATACGCAGTATTTT.

The CDR3 DNA sequence: TGTGCCAGCTCACCAACCCAGGGGGTGAACACTGAAGCTTTCTTT. This encodes CASSPTQGVNTEAFF. V usage is TRBV18 and J usage is TRBJ1-1; TRBD1 matches at 7 bases. V was pared by 2 bases and J by 0 bases, with 3 bases of the junction left unmatched. The germline CDR1 and CDR2 sequences are KGHSH and LQKENI. This CDR3 is 15 amino acids long.

The chain combines TRBV10-3 with TRBJ2-3; 8 bases fit TRBD2. With V trimmed by 8 bases and J by 4 bases, 8 bases remained unmatched. This CDR3 is 14 amino acids long. From germline, CDR1 is ENHRY and CDR2 SYGVKD. The CDR3 DNA is TGTGCCATCGCTAGCGGGTTAGGGGCAGATACGCAGTATTTT. Its translation: CAIASGLGADTQYF.

This chain connects TRBV6-5 to TRBJ1-2; TRBD1 aligns across 7 bases. The CDR3 is 13 amino acids. Germline V CDR1 and CDR2: MNHEY, SVGAGI. After removal of 6 bases from V and 6 bases from J, the junction contained 7 bases not matched to a gene. As DNA, the CDR3 is TGTGCCAGCAGCGGGTCAGGGGGAGATGGCTACACCTTC. Translation: CASSGSGGDGYTF.

V is TRBV6-2 or TRBV6-3 and J is TRBJ2-7, with D uncertain. The V gene lost 0 bases and the J gene lost 2 bases, with 17 bases spanning the gap. This CDR3 has 17 amino acids. The germline gives CDR1 MNHEY, CDR2 SVGEGT. The CDR3, as DNA: TGTGCCAGCAGTTACTCGAATTCTCGAGGCAGTCCCTACGAGCAGTACTTC. Its protein product is CASSYSNSRGSPYEQYF.

This rearrangement joins TRBV3-1 (or the pseudogene TRBV3-2) to TRBJ2-7; possibly TRBD1 for D (5 bases). The CDR3 is 16 residues long. Germline V gives CDR1 LGHDT, CDR2 YNNKEL (reference sequence). The V gene lost 4 bases and the J gene lost 1 base, with 17 bases spanning the gap. Here the CDR3 DNA reads TGTGCCAGCAGCCCCCACAGGAATTCATCTTCCTACGAGCAGTACTTC. Its protein product is CASSPHRNSSSYEQYF.

The genes are TRBV29-1 and TRBJ2-3, with TRBD2 matching over 7 bases. With 2 bases clipped from V and 0 bases from J, the junction kept 5 bases outside the gene matches. CDR1 is SQVTM, CDR2 ANQGSEA, per germline. This CDR3 contains 15 residues. The CDR3 is CSVELLAVSTDTQYF. For the CDR3, the DNA is TGCAGCGTTGAATTGCTAGCGGTTAGCACAGATACGCAGTATTTT.

V usage is TRBV18 and J usage is TRBJ1-1, with 7 positions matching TRBD1. This CDR3 region has 13 residues. From germline, CDR1 is KGHSH and CDR2 LQKENI. CDR3 DNA sequence: TGTGAATCCCAAGGGGGCGAGAACACTGAAGCTTTCTTT. Protein: CESQGGENTEAFF.

The chain recombines TRBV19 with TRBJ2-2; 9 nucleotides align to TRBD1. The CDR3 extends over 15 amino acids. Germline values: CDR1 LNHDA, CDR2 SQIVND (reference sequence). J was trimmed by 3 bases and V by 6 bases; bases with no gene match: 5. The CDR3 nucleotides read TGTGCCAGTAGAAGCGGGACAGGGTACACCGGGGAGCTGTTTTTT. Its translation is CASRSGTGYTGELFF.

The J gene is TRBJ1-4, the V gene TRBV7-9, with 7 bases lining up with TRBD1. CDR1 is SEHNR and CDR2 is FQNEAQ in the germline V gene (reference sequence). J gave up 7 bases and V 3 bases, and 11 bases lay outside the gene matches. The CDR3 extends over 16 amino acids. The CDR3 coding sequence is TGTGCCAGCAGCTTTCGGGTGACTAGGGGGCTTGAAAAACTGTTTTTT. Protein sequence: CASSFRVTRGLEKLFF.

In this sample, this clone turned up a few times. The chain joins TRBV7-9 to TRBJ2-3; D remains ambiguous. V lost 5 bases and J 2 bases, leaving 5 bases between the germline ends. The CDR3 spans 12 residues. Germline values: CDR1 SEHNR, CDR2 FQNEAQ (reference sequence). CDR3 DNA sequence: TGTGCCAGCAGCCCTACCACAGATACGCAGTATTTT. It encodes CASSPTTDTQYF.

V gene TRBV6-5 combines with J gene TRBJ1-1; unclear D gene. This CDR3 region has 16 residues. Germline lookup yields CDR1 MNHEY and CDR2 SVGAGI. V was clipped by 0 bases and J by 7 bases, with 18 bases between them. The CDR3 sequence: CASSYSSGRVYDEAFF. CDR3 DNA sequence: TGTGCCAGCAGTTACTCATCGGGAAGGGTTTATGATGAAGCTTTCTTT.

The chain has TRBV10-2 and TRBJ2-7; 7 bases match TRBD1. The germline gives CDR1 WSHSY, CDR2 SAAADI. The length of the CDR3 is 14 residues. Trimming took 7 bases from V and 5 from J; bases not matched to a gene: 11. CDR3 sequence reads: CASKEQGSSNEQYF. The CDR3 DNA sequence: TGCGCCAGCAAAGAACAGGGGTCGTCTAACGAGCAGTACTTC.

This clone showed up many times. This rearrangement joins TRBV7-8 to TRBJ2-1; possibly TRBD2 for D (5 bases). The ends were cut back, 5 bases at V and 0 bases at J, with 8 bases in the middle. From germline, CDR1 is SGHVS and CDR2 FQNEAQ. There are 14 residues in the CDR3. CDR3 loop: CASSVRDSYNEQFF. DNA of the CDR3: TGTGCCAGCAGCGTCCGGGACTCCTACAATGAGCAGTTCTTC.

J is TRBJ2-3 and V is TRBV5-1; D possibly corresponds to TRBD2 (5 bases). Trimming stripped 0 bases from V and 6 bases from J, with 11 bases between. The CDR3 runs 14 residues. The germline V gene has CDR1 SGHRS and CDR2 YFSETQ. The CDR3 sequence: CASSLGLPIDTQYF. The CDR3 coding sequence is TGCGCCAGCAGCTTGGGACTACCTATTGATACGCAGTATTTT.

A single count supports this clone. V usage is TRBV9 and J usage is TRBJ1-1; no reliable D call. From germline, CDR1 is SGDLS and CDR2 YYNGEE. The CDR3 totals 11 residues. The V end was cut by 0 bases, the J end by 9 bases, with 6 bases between. The CDR3 loop is CASSVVLQAFF. The CDR3 DNA follows: TGTGCCAGCAGCGTAGTCCTCCAAGCTTTCTTT.

The chain uses TRBV25-1 and TRBJ1-4, with 7 positions matching TRBD1. The junction had 6 bases not matched to a gene; V was cut back by 4 bases and J by 4 bases. CDR1 and CDR2 (germline): MGHDK, SYGVNS. This CDR3 contains 15 residues. CDR3 DNA: TGTGCCAGCAGTGCTAGACAGGGCCATAATGAAAAACTGTTTTTT. Its protein product is CASSARQGHNEKLFF.

This chain joins TRBV5-1 and TRBJ2-3, with 11 positions matching TRBD1. Losses at the gene ends were 3 bases for V and 7 bases for J; bases not matched to a gene: 7. The CDR3 is 15 residues long. Germline V gives CDR1 SGHRS, CDR2 YFSETQ. In DNA, the CDR3 is TGCGCCAGCAGCTCCCCGGGACAGGGGGGAAATACGCAGTATTTT. Translated: CASSSPGQGGNTQYF.

This clone was seen only a few times. The chain is built from TRBV27 and TRBJ1-1; D remains unclear. The CDR3 spans 13 residues. Trimming cost V 8 bases and J 3 bases, with 13 bases left between them. The V gene's germline CDR1 is MNHEY and CDR2 SMNVEV (reference sequence). The CDR3 reads CASHPGLDTEAFF. CDR3 DNA sequence: TGTGCCAGCCACCCGGGGTTGGACACTGAAGCTTTCTTT.